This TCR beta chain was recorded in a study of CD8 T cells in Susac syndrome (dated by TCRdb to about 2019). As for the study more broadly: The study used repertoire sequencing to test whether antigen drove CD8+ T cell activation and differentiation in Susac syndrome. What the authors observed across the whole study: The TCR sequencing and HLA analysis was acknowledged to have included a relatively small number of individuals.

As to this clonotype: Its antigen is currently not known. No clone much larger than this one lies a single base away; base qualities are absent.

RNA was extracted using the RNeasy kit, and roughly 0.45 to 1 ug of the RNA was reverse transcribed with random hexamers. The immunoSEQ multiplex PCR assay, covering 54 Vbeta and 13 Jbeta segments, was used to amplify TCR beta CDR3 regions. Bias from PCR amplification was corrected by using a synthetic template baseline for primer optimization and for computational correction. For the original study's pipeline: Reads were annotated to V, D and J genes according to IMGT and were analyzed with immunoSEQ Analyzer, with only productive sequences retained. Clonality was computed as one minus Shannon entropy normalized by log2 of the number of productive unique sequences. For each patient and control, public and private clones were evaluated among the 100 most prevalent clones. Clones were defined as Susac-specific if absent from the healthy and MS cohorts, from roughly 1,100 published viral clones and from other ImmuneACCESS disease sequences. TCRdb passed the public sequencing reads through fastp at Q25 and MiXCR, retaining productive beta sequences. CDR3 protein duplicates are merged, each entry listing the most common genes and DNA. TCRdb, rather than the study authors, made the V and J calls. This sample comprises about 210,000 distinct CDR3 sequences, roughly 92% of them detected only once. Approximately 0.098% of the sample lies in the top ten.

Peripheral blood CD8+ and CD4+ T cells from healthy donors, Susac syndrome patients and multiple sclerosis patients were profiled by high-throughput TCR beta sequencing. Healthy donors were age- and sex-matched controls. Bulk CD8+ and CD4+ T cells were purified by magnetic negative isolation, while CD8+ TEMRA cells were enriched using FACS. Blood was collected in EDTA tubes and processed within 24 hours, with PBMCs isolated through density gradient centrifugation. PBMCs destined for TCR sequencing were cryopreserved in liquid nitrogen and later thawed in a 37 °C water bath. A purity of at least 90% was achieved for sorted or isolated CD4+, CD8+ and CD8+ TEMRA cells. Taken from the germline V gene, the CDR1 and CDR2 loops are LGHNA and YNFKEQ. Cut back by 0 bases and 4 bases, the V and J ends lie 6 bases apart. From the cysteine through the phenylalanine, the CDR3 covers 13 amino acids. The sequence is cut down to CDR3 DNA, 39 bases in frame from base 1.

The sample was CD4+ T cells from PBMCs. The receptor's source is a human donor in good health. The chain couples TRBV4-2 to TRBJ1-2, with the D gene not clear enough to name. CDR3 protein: CASSQDGFYGYTF. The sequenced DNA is TGTGCCAGCAGCCAAGACGGGTTCTATGGCTACACCTTC.